This T cell receptor beta chain was sequenced for a study of blood T cell repertoires in COVID-19. Study information: Samples taken during acute and convalescent COVID-19 were collected in the United States, Italy and Spain.

Profiling relied on immunoSEQ multiplex PCR, and the TCRdb table lists in-frame clones only, not all of them. This sample yields approximately 300,000 clones, of which 90% are seen a single time; roughly 3.6% belongs to the top ten. The sequence derives from a woman aged 40 to 49 with acute or convalescent COVID-19. Material: peripheral blood.

The DNA for the CDR3 is TGTGCCACCTGCGGGCAGACAGGGGCGGCCCTCCACTTT. Translating it yields CATCGQTGAALHF. The chain has TRBV10-3 and TRBJ1-6, with TRBD1 matching 8 bases. V lost 10 bases to trimming and J lost 14 bases; unmatched junction nucleotides: 13. Germline CDR1 is ENHRY and CDR2 is SYGVKD. This CDR3 has 13 amino acids.